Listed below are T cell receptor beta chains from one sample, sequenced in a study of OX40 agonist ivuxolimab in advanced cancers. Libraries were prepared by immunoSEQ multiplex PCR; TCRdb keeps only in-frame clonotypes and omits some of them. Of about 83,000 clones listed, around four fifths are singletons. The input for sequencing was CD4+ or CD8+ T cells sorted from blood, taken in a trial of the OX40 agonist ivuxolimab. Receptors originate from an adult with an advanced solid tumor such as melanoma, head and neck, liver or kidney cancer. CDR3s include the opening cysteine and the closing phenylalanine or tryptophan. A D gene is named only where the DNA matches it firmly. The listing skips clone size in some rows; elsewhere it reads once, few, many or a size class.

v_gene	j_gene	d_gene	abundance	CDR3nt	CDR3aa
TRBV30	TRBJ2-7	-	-	TGTGCCTGGCAAACAAGACAGAAGCCCTACGAGCAGTACTTC	CAWQTRQKPYEQYF
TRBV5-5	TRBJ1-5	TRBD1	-	TGTGCCAGCAGCTCCGGGACAGGAGGACGCAGCAATCAGCCCCAGCATTTT	CASSSGTGGRSNQPQHF
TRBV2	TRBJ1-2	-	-	TGTGCCAGCAGTCTCGGAAGGGGGGCTAACTATGGCTACACCTTC	CASSLGRGANYGYTF
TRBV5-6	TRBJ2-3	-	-	TGTGCCAGCAGCTCGTGGGATAATACGCAGTATTTT	CASSSWDNTQYF
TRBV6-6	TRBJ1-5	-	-	TGTGCCAGCAGTTACGGACGGGGGCAGCCCCAGCATTTT	CASSYGRGQPQHF
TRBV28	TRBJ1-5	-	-	TGTGCCAGCGTGCGGGACGTCTACAATCAGCCCCAGCATTTT	CASVRDVYNQPQHF
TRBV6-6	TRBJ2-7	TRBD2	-	TGTGCCAGCAGTTATACGTTAGCGGGGGGAGGCTACGAGCAGTACTTC	CASSYTLAGGGYEQYF
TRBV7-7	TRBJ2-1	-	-	TGTGCTAGCAGCTTAGGGTCCGGGGCCCACAATGAGCAGTTCTTC	CASSLGSGAHNEQFF
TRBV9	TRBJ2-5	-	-	TGTGCCAGCAGCGGGACAGCTCTCCAAGAGACCCAGTACTTC	CASSGTALQETQYF
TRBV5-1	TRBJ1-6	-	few	TGCGCCAGCAGCTTGGAGGGCAGAGATTTTTCACCCCTCCACTTT	CASSLEGRDFSPLHF
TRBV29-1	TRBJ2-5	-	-	TGCAGCGTGCCCGCGAGGGCGAGAGAAGAGACCCAGTACTTC	CSVPARAREETQYF
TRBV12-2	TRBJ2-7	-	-	TGTGCAAGTCGCTTAGTAAGACAGGGGGAGCAGTACTTC	CASRLVRQGEQYF
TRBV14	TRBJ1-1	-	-	TGTGCCAGCAGCCAAGCAAGCTGGTCCATGAACACTGAAGCTTTCTTT	CASSQASWSMNTEAFF
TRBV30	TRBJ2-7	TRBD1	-	TGTGCCTGGAGTGCCGGGACAGTTCTCTCCTACGAGCAGTACTTC	CAWSAGTVLSYEQYF
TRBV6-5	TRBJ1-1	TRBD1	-	TGTGCCAGCAGTTGGACAGGGAGGGGGAACACTGAAGCTTTCTTT	CASSWTGRGNTEAFF
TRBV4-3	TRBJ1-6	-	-	TGCGCCAGCAGCCAAGGCAGAAGCAATAATTCACCCCTCCACTTT	CASSQGRSNNSPLHF
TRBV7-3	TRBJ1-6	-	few	TGTGCCAGCAGCGTAACCGCGAGACAATCACCCCTCCACTTT	CASSVTARQSPLHF
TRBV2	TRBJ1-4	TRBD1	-	TGTGCCAGCAGCGCCGGGACAGGGGGTGAAAAACTGTTTTTT	CASSAGTGGEKLFF
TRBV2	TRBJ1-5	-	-	TGTGCCACCAACAGACAGAATAGCAATCAGCCCCAGCATTTT	CATNRQNSNQPQHF
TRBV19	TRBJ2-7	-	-	TGTGCCAGTAACCCGGGCGTGGCAGGGGCCTCGGGGACTATGGACGAGCAGTACTTC	CASNPGVAGASGTMDEQYF
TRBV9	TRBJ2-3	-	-	TGTGCCAGCAGCGTAGAAGATACGCAGTATTTT	CASSVEDTQYF
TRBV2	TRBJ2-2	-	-	TGTGCCAGTTCTAGGGCGAACACCGGGGAGCTGTTTTTT	CASSRANTGELFF
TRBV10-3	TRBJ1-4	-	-	TGTGCCATCAGTGGAGACCCAGAGGAAAAACTGTTTTTT	CAISGDPEEKLFF
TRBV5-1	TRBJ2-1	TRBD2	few	TGCGCCAGCTCCCCTAGCGGGGGGAGGAATGAGCAGTTCTTC	CASSPSGGRNEQFF
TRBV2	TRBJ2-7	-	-	TGTGCCAGCGCAGGGACGGCCGGCGAGCAGTACTTC	CASAGTAGEQYF
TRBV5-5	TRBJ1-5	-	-	TGTGCCAGCAGCTCGGACACCCATCAGCCCCAGCATTTT	CASSSDTHQPQHF
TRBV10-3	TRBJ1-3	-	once	TGTGCCATCATGTCGGCGCCGGGAAACACCATATATTTT	CAIMSAPGNTIYF
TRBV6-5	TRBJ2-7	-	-	TGTGCCAGCAGTTCGGGACATAAAGCCTACGAGCAGTACTTC	CASSSGHKAYEQYF
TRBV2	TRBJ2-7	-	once	TGTGCCAGCAAGCGGGACACTTCATTATCCTACGAGCAGTACTTC	CASKRDTSLSYEQYF
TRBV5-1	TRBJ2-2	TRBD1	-	TGCGCCAGCAGGACAGGGGTGAACACCGGGGAGCTGTTTTTT	CASRTGVNTGELFF
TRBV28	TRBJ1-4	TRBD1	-	TGTGCCAGCAGTTTAAGGGGGCGGACAGCTCTTAATGAAAAACTGTTTTTT	CASSLRGRTALNEKLFF
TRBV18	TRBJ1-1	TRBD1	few	TGTGCCAGCTCAACGGGACAGCCGAACACTGAAGCTTTCTTT	CASSTGQPNTEAFF
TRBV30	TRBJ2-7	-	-	TGTGCCTGCCTAGGGGGGTCCGAGCAGTACTTC	CACLGGSEQYF
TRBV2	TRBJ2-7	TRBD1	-	TGTGCCAGCAGTGGGTGGACAGGAAGTTTGGAGCAGTACTTC	CASSGWTGSLEQYF
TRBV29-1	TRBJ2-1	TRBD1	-	TGCAGCGTCGATATTACAGGGGCCTACAATGAGCAGTTCTTC	CSVDITGAYNEQFF
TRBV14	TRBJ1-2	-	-	TGTGCCAGCAGCCAGACTCTTAACTATGGCTACACCTTC	CASSQTLNYGYTF
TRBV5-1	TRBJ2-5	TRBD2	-	TGCGCCAGCAGCTGGGAGGGGCCGGAGACCCAGTACTTC	CASSWEGPETQYF